These 25 T cell receptor beta chains share one sample of origin, sequenced in a study of T cells in Graves' hyperthyroidism and ophthalmopathy (dated by TCRdb to about 2019). Preparation of the library involved multiplex PCR. The instrument given in TCRdb is Illumina HiSeq 2000. The TCR beta CDR3 regions were amplified from the RNA transcripts. The TCR CDR3 was subjected to a first round of RT-PCR using the HTBI primer set and the Qiagen OneStep RT-PCR kit. Through fastp at Q25 and MiXCR, TCRdb rebuilt clones from the public reads, retaining in-frame beta chains. Under each unique CDR3 protein, matching rows form one entry showing the most common genes and DNA. The sample table records a few hundred thousand distinct CDR3 sequences; about 16% of these occur just once. Clones ranked in the top ten supply 35% to 50% of the sample. Sequencing was performed on blood. These TCRs come from a middle-aged man with Graves' hyperthyroidism.

This clonotype was seen many times. V usage is TRBV28 and J usage is TRBJ2-5; 10 bases are shared with TRBD2. The CDR3 is 15 residues long. CDR1 is MDHEN, CDR2 SYDVKM, per germline. V lost 5 bases, J lost 2 bases, and 5 bases stayed unmatched. CDR3 protein: CASSLQRGGQETQYF. For the CDR3, the DNA is TGTGCCAGCAGTCTCCAGCGGGGGGGTCAAGAGACCCAGTACTTC.

There are many counts of this clonotype. The genes are TRBV11-2 and TRBJ2-3; 8 positions agree with TRBD2. CDR1 SGHAT and CDR2 FQNNGV come from the germline V gene. The CDR3 has 17 amino acids. The junction had 6 bases not matched to a gene; V was cut back by 1 base and J by 0 bases. CDR3 in amino acids: CASSLAAAGASTDTQYF. The CDR3 DNA is TGTGCCAGCAGCTTAGCGGCAGCGGGGGCCAGCACAGATACGCAGTATTTT. The full variable domain, completed using reference TRBV11-2 and TRBJ2-3, is EAGVAQSPRYKIIEKRQSVAFWCNPISGHATLYWYQQILGQGPKLLIQFQNNGVVDDSQLPKDRFSAERLKGVDSTLKIQPAKLEDSAVYLCASSLAAAGASTDTQYFGPGTRLTVL.

This clonotype was seen a handful of times. The chain is built from TRBV29-1 and TRBJ1-2, with TRBD1 matching over 7 bases. Germline assignment: CDR1 SQVTM and CDR2 ANQGSEA. CDR3 length equals 14 residues. Trimming cost V 6 bases and J 0 bases; bases outside gene matches: 7. CDR3 region: CSVQYRGANYGYTF. As DNA, the CDR3 is TGCAGCGTCCAATACAGGGGAGCTAACTATGGCTACACCTTC. Combining the CDR3 with reference TRBV29-1 and TRBJ1-2 gives the whole variable domain SAVISQKPSRDICQRGTSLTIQCQVDSQVTMMFWYRQQPGQSLTLIATANQGSEATYESGFVIDKFPISRPNLTFSTLTVSNMSPEDSSIYLCSVQYRGANYGYTFGSGTRLTVV.

Ten or more counts support this clonotype. DNA of the CDR3: TGTGCCAGCAGCACGGGGCCCTACGAGCAGTACTTC. As protein: CASSTGPYEQYF. This sequence joins TRBV11-2 and TRBJ2-7, with D tentatively TRBD1 or TRBD2 (5 bases each). Germline V gene lookup returns CDR1 SGHAT and CDR2 FQNNGV. V shed 5 bases and J shed 2 bases, with 7 bases lying between them. This CDR3 comprises 12 residues.

The sample holds a few counts of this clonotype. The chain has TRBV2 and TRBJ1-4, with 9 bases aligning to TRBD1. The CDR3 runs 14 residues. V dropped 3 bases and J dropped 7; count of bases not matched to a gene: 3. Germline CDR1 SNHLY, CDR2 FYNNEI. The CDR3: CASSDGQGFEKLFF. The DNA of the CDR3 is TGTGCCAGCAGTGACGGACAGGGGTTTGAAAAACTGTTTTTT.

There are many counts of this clonotype. J is TRBJ2-7 and V is TRBV18, with D perhaps TRBD1 (5 bases). The V gene lost 0 bases and the J gene lost 5 bases, with 8 bases spanning the gap. The CDR3 totals 13 residues. The germline gives CDR1 KGHSH, CDR2 LQKENI. This CDR3 is CASSPPSGHEQYF. CDR3 nucleotide sequence: TGTGCCAGCTCACCACCGTCAGGGCACGAGCAGTACTTC. Full variable domain (rest looked up from reference TRBV18 and TRBJ2-7): NAGVMQNPRHLVRRRGQEARLRCSPMKGHSHVYWYRQLPEEGLKFMVYLQKENIIDESGMPKERFSAEFPKEGPSILRIQQVVRGDSAAYFCASSPPSGHEQYFGPGTRLTVT.

There are many counts of this clonotype. The chain employs TRBV19 and TRBJ1-5, with 10 positions matching TRBD1. From germline, CDR1 is LNHDA and CDR2 SQIVND (reference sequence). The V gene end was trimmed by 1 base and the J gene end by 7 bases; junction bases not matched to a gene: 13. The CDR3 totals 18 residues. The CDR3 DNA sequence: TGTGCCAGTAGTATAGGGGGGACAGGGGCGCGAAAAGAGCAGCCCCAGCATTTT. Translation gives CASSIGGTGARKEQPQHF.

In the case of this clonotype: It may be a read error: a sequence one base away is much more abundant. The V and J genes are TRBV18 and TRBJ2-3, with D maybe TRBD1 (6 bases). Germline V gene data show CDR1 as KGHSH and CDR2 as LQKENI. The CDR3 has 15 residues. V lost 4 bases and J 4 bases, leaving 15 bases between the germline ends. As DNA, the CDR3 is TGTGCCAGCTCACTACACAGGGAAGTGGCAGATACGCAGTATTTT. Translation: CASSLHREVADTQYF.

This clonotype has ten or more counts. V and J are TRBV15 and TRBJ1-5; D is perhaps TRBD1 (5 bases). Germline-derived CDR1 and CDR2 are LNHNV and YYDKDF (reference sequence). Trimming removed 0 bases from V and 4 bases from J, with 10 bases in between. The CDR3 runs to 15 residues. The CDR3 loop reads CATSRDWDWNQPQHF. CDR3 in DNA: TGTGCCACCAGCAGAGATTGGGACTGGAATCAGCCCCAGCATTTT.

In its sample, this clonotype was seen many times. J is TRBJ1-1 and V is TRBV12-5; D call uncertain. Deletions cut 0 bases from V and 1 base from J, with 12 bases between. The CDR3 spans 16 residues. Per the germline V gene, CDR1 is LGHNT and CDR2 is FRNRAP. The CDR3 spells CASGLVSGRTNTEAFF. The CDR3, as DNA: TGTGCTAGTGGTTTGGTCTCCGGGCGTACGAACACTGAAGCTTTCTTT.

This clonotype appeared many times. V usage is TRBV20-1 and J usage is TRBJ2-7; D tentatively fits TRBD1 or TRBD2 (5 bases each). The ends were cut back, 3 bases at V and 5 bases at J, with 14 bases in the middle. The CDR3 loop spans 13 amino acids. The germline gives CDR1 DFQATT, CDR2 SNEGSKA (reference sequence). The chain's CDR3 is CSARTPRGHEQYF. The CDR3, as DNA: TGCAGTGCTAGGACCCCCCGGGGCCACGAGCAGTACTTC.

This clonotype was recorded many times. V is TRBV20-1 and J is TRBJ1-1; 8 bases are a match to TRBD1. The length of the CDR3 is 13 residues. Germline CDR1 reads DFQATT; CDR2 reads SNEGSKA (reference sequence). With 3 bases clipped from V and 1 base from J, the junction kept 1 base outside the gene matches. The CDR3: CSARTGENTEAFF. The DNA for the CDR3 is TGCAGTGCTAGGACAGGGGAGAACACTGAAGCTTTCTTT.

This clonotype has at least ten counts. The rearrangement uses TRBV15 and TRBJ1-2, with D unresolved. Looked up from germline, CDR1 is LNHNV and CDR2 is YYDKDF (reference sequence). CDR3 length: 15 residues. The V end lost 1 base, the J end lost 0 bases, and 9 bases lay between the germline ends. CDR3 DNA: TGTGCCACCAGCAGAGGCCCAGCCACTAACTATGGCTACACCTTC. As protein: CATSRGPATNYGYTF. Full variable domain (missing parts from reference TRBV15 and TRBJ1-2): DAMVIQNPRYQVTQFGKPVTLSCSQTLNHNVMYWYQQKSSQAPKLLFHYYDKDFNNEADTPDNFQSRRPNTSFCFLDIRSPGLGDTAMYLCATSRGPATNYGYTFGSGTRLTVV.

The chain carries TRBV19 and TRBJ2-3, with 10 nucleotides matching TRBD2. V shed 3 bases and J 6 bases; nucleotides not matched to a gene: 9. The germline V gene encodes CDR1 LNHDA and CDR2 SQIVND (reference sequence). This CDR3 region has 16 residues. The CDR3 sequence is CASSIGSGGVQDTQYF. CDR3 coding DNA: TGTGCCAGTAGTATCGGGAGCGGGGGGGTCCAGGATACGCAGTATTTT.

This clonotype was seen more than once but under ten times. The chain joins TRBV11-2 to TRBJ2-7; 8 positions agree with TRBD1. The CDR3 runs 16 residues. Germline trimming cut 1 base from V and 5 bases from J; bases unmatched to any gene: 10. CDR1 and CDR2 (germline): SGHAT, FQNNGV. CDR3 nucleotide sequence: TGTGCCAGCAGCTTAGCAACAGGACAGGGTTCCAACGAGCAGTACTTC. Its protein is CASSLATGQGSNEQYF.

This clonotype was counted many times. The chain uses TRBV15 and TRBJ2-7, with D possibly matching TRBD2 (6 bases). The V gene's germline CDR1 is LNHNV and CDR2 YYDKDF (reference sequence). This CDR3 spans 15 amino acids. The germline V and J ends were trimmed by 5 bases and 0 bases, with 14 bases remaining between them. The CDR3 is CATSGPGTGSYEQYF. The CDR3 DNA sequence: TGTGCCACCAGCGGGCCCGGGACTGGCTCCTACGAGCAGTACTTC.

Many counts were recorded for this clonotype. The rearrangement joins TRBV28 to TRBJ2-3, with TRBD2 matching 11 bases. V dropped 5 bases and J dropped 6; count of bases not matched to a gene: 7. In germline, CDR1 is MDHEN, CDR2 SYDVKM. CDR3 length: 15 amino acids. The CDR3 DNA is TGTGCCAGCAGTCCTCTAGCGGGGGGCAGGGATACGCAGTATTTT. Amino acid sequence: CASSPLAGGRDTQYF.

The CDR3 loop is CAWSVRNSGNTIYF. The DNA for the CDR3 is TGTGCCTGGAGTGTAAGAAACTCTGGAAACACCATATATTTT. The gene calls are TRBV30 and TRBJ1-3; no reliable D call. V lost 0 bases and J lost 0, with 6 bases in between. The germline V gene encodes CDR1 GTSNPN and CDR2 SVGIG (reference sequence). The CDR3 has 14 residues.

This clonotype was picked up many times. The rearrangement uses TRBV11-2 and TRBJ1-3, with 9 bases that match TRBD1. The CDR3 runs 13 residues. The trim removed 4 bases at V and 12 bases at J, leaving 7 bases unmatched. The germline V gene has CDR1 SGHAT and CDR2 FQNNGV. CDR3 nucleotide sequence: TGTGCCAGCAGCTACACGGGACAGGGCGACATATATTTT. This codes for CASSYTGQGDIYF.

This clonotype appeared a few times. This sequence may be a read error, since a much larger clone differs from it by one base. The genes are TRBV3-1 and TRBJ2-7; D gene uncertain. The length of the CDR3 is 12 residues. In germline, CDR1 is LGHDT, CDR2 YNNKEL (reference sequence). Here the CDR3 reads CASSQAPYEQCF. CDR3 sequence (DNA): TGTGCCAGCAGCCAAGCGCCCTACGAGCAGTGCTTC.

This chain uses TRBV7-2 with TRBJ2-7, with D perhaps TRBD1 (6 bases). Trimming cost V 5 bases and J 7 bases, with 21 bases left between them. This CDR3 is built from 15 residues. The germline gives CDR1 SGHTA, CDR2 FQGNSA. The CDR3: CASSPTGQRDGEQYF. The CDR3 DNA reads TGTGCCAGCAGCCCGACGGGACAACGAGATGGGGAGCAGTACTTC.

This clonotype was seen many times. The V call is TRBV6-2 or TRBV6-3, the J call TRBJ1-1; unclear D gene. The CDR3 length is 16 residues. V was clipped by 2 bases and J by 2 bases, with 15 bases between them. Germline V CDR1 and CDR2: MNHEY, SVGEGT. CDR3 sequence: CASSYVDVGSNTEAFF. The CDR3, as DNA: TGTGCCAGCAGTTACGTCGACGTTGGGAGTAACACTGAAGCTTTCTTT.

This clonotype was detected many times. The chain links TRBV7-3 to TRBJ1-1, with TRBD1 as a possible D gene (6 bases). The germline V and J ends were trimmed by 4 bases and 3 bases, with 9 bases remaining between them. Germline-derived CDR1 and CDR2 are SGHTA and FQGTGA. The CDR3 consists of 13 residues. The DNA for the CDR3 is TGTGCCAGCAGCTCGGACAGATACACTGAAGCTTTCTTT. This codes for CASSSDRYTEAFF.

The chain has TRBV5-1 and TRBJ2-1; TRBD2 aligns across 12 bases. V lost 0 bases, J lost 1 base, and 8 bases stayed unmatched. Germline V gene lookup returns CDR1 SGHRS and CDR2 YFSETQ. The CDR3 covers 19 residues. The DNA for the CDR3 is TGCGCCAGCAGCTTGGCCACGGCTAGCGGGGGGGGTTCCTACAATGAGCAGTTCTTC. Protein product: CASSLATASGGGSYNEQFF.

This clonotype occurred many times. The rearrangement links TRBV20-1 to TRBJ2-5; D call uncertain. CDR3 length: 13 residues. Germline V gene lookup returns CDR1 DFQATT and CDR2 SNEGSKA (reference sequence). The V and J ends lost 3 bases and 5 bases respectively, with 13 bases between them. The CDR3 sequence: CSASFSRLETQYF. CDR3 nucleotides: TGCAGTGCTAGTTTTTCCAGGTTGGAGACCCAGTACTTC.